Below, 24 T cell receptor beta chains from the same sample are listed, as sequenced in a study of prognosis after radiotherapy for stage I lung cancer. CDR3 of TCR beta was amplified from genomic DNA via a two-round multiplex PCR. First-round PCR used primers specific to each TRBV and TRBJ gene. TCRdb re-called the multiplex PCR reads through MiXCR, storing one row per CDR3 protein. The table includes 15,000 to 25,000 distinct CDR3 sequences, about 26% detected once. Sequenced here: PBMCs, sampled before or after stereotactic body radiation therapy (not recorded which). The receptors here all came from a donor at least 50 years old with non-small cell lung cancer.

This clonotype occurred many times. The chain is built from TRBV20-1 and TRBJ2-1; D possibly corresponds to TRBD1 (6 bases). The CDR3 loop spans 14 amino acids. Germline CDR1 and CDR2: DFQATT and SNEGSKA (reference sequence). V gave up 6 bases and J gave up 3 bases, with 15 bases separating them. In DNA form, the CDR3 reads TGCAGTGCCCTCCCGCAGGGGAACTACAATGAGCAGTTCTTC. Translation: CSALPQGNYNEQFF.

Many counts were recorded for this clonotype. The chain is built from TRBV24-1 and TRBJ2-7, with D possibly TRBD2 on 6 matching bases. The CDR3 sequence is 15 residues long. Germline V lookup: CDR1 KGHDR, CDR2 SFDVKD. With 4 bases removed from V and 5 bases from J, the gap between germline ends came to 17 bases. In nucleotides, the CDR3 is TGTGCCACCAGTGACACAAGGGGACTTGTTAACGAGCAGTACTTC. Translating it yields CATSDTRGLVNEQYF.

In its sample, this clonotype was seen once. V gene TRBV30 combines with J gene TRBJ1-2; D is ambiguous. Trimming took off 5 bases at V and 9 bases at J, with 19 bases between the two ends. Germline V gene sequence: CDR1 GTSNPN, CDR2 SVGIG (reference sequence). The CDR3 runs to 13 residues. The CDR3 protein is CAWASERSNCYTF. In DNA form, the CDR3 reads TGTGCCTGGGCTTCAGAGCGATCTAATTGCTACACCTTC.

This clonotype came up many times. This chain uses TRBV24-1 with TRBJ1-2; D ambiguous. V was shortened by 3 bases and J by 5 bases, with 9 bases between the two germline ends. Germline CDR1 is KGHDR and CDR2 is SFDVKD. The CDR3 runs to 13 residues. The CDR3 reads CATSDKTAYGYTF. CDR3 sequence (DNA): TGTGCCACCAGTGATAAAACTGCTTATGGCTACACCTTC.

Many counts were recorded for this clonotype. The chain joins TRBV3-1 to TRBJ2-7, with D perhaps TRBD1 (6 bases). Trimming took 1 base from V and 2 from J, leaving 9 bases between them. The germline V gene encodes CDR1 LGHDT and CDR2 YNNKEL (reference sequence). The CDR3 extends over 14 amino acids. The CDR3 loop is CASSQGGGAYEQYF. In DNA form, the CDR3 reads TGTGCCAGCAGCCAAGGTGGGGGCGCCTACGAGCAGTACTTC.

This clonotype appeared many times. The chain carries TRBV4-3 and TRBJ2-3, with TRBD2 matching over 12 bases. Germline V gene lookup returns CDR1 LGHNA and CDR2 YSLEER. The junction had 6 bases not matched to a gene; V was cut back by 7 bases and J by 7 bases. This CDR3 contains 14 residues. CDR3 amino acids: CASKETSGSYTQYF. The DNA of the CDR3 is TGCGCCAGCAAGGAGACTAGCGGGAGTTATACGCAGTATTTT.

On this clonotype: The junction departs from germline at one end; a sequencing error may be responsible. Here the CDR3 reads CAGSLAHSDYGYIF. Here the CDR3 DNA reads TGCGCCGGCAGCTTGGCGCACAGCGACTATGGCTACATCTTC. J is TRBJ1-2 and V is TRBV5-1, with D hard to call. This CDR3 is built from 14 residues. Germline V gene sequence: CDR1 SGHRS, CDR2 YFSETQ.

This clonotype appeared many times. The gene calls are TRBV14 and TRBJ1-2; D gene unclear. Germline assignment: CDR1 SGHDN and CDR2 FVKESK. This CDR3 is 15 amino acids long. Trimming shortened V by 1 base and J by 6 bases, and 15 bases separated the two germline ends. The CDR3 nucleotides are TGTGCCAGCAGCCAAGTCTATCTGGGAAGGGATGGCTACACCTTC. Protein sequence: CASSQVYLGRDGYTF.

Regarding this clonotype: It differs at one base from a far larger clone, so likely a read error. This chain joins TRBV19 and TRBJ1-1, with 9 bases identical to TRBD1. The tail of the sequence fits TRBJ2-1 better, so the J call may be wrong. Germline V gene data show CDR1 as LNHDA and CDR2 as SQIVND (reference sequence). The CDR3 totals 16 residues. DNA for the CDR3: TGTGCCAGTAGTATAAGACCGGGACAGGGCAGTAATGAGCAGTTCTTC. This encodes CASSIRPGQGSNEQFF.

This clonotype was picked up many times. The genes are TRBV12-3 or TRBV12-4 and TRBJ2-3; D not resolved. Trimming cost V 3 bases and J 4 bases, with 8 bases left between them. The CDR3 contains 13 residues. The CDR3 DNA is TGTGCCAGCAGTTTGAGGATTGCAGATACGCAGTATTTT. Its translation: CASSLRIADTQYF.

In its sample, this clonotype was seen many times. CDR3 protein: CASSPPPPGYNEQFF. In DNA, the CDR3 is TGTGCCAGCAGCCCCCCTCCCCCCGGCTACAATGAGCAGTTCTTC. The V gene is TRBV12-3 or TRBV12-4, the J gene TRBJ2-1, with unresolved D. V gave up 6 bases and J gave up 3 bases, with 15 bases separating them. The CDR3 has 15 amino acids.

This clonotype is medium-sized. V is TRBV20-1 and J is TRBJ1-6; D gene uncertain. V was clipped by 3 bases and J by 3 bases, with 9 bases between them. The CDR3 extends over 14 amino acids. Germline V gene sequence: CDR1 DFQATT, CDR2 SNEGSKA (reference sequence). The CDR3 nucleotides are TGCAGTGCTAGTACTACTTTCTATAATTCACCCCTCCACTTT. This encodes CSASTTFYNSPLHF.

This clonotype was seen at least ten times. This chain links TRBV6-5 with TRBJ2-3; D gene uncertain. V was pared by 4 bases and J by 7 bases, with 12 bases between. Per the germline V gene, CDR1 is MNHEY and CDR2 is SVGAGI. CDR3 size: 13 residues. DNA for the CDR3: TGTGCCAGCAGTTTGGCCACTGCATATACGCAGTATTTT. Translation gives CASSLATAYTQYF.

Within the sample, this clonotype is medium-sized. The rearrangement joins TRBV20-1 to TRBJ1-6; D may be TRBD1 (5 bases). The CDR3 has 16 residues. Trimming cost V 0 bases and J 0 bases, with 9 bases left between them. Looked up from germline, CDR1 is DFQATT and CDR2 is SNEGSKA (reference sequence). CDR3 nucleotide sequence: TGCAGTGCTAGAGAAGACAGTAGCTCCTATAATTCACCCCTCCACTTT. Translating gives CSAREDSSSYNSPLHF.

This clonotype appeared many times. Here the CDR3 reads CSARVRPDGYTF. CDR3 bases: TGCAGTGCTAGAGTCCGGCCCGATGGCTACACCTTC. The J gene is TRBJ1-2, the V gene TRBV20-1; D gene ambiguous. Germline V gives CDR1 DFQATT, CDR2 SNEGSKA (reference sequence). The CDR3 is 12 amino acids. V lost 1 base and J 6 bases, leaving 9 bases between the germline ends.

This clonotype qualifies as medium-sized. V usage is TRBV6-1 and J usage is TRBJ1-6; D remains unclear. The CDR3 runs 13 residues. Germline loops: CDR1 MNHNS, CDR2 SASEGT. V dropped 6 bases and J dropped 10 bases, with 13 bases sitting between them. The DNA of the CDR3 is TGTGCCAGCAGAATCACACAAAGCTCACCCCTCCACTTT. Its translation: CASRITQSSPLHF.

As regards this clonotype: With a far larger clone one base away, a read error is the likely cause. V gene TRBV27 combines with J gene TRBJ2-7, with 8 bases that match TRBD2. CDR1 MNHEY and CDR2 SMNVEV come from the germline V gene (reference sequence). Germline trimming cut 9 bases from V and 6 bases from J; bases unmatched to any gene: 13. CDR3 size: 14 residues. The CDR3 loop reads CARSESGGGGEQYF. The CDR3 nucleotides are TGTGCCAGAAGTGAATCGGGGGGGGGCGGCGAGCAGTACTTC.

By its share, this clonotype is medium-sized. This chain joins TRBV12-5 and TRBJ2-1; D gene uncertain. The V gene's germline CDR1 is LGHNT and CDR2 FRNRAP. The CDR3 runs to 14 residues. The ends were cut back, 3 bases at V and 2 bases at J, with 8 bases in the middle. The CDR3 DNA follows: TGTGCTAGTGGTTTTGGGAAGGCCTACAATGAGCAGTTCTTC. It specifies CASGFGKAYNEQFF.

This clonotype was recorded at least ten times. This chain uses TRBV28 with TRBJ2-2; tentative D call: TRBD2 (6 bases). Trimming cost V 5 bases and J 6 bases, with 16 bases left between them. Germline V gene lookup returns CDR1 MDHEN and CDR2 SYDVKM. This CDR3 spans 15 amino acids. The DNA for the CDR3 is TGTGCCAGCAGTACGACTAGTTTTTCCCCCGGGGAGCTGTTTTTT. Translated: CASSTTSFSPGELFF. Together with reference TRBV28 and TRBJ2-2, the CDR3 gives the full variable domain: DVKVTQSSRYLVKRTGEKVFLECVQDMDHENMFWYRQDPGLGLRLIYFSYDVKMKEKGDIPEGYSVSREKKERFSLILESASTNQTSMYLCASSTTSFSPGELFFGEGSRLTVL.

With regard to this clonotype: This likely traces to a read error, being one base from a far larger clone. The CDR3 sequence: CAWNLGTDYDQYF. CDR3 DNA: TGTGCCTGGAACCTCGGGACAGACTACGATCAGTACTTC. The V and J genes are TRBV30 and TRBJ2-1; TRBD1 agrees at 7 bases. The last part of the DNA fits TRBJ2-4 better; the J call may be wrong. The germline CDR1 and CDR2 sequences are GTSNPN and SVGIG (reference sequence). The CDR3 totals 13 residues.

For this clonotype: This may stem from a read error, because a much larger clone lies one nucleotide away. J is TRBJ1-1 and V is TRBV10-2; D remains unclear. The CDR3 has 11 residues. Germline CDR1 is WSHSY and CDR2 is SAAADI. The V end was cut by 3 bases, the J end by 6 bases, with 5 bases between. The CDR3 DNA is TGCGCCAGCAGTGATGGGTCTGAAGCTTTCTTT. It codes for CASSDGSEAFF.

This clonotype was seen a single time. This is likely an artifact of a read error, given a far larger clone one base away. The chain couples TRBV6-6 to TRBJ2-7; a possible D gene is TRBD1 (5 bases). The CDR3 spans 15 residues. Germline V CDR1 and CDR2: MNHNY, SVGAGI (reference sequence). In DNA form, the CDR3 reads TGTGCCATCAGTTACTCGCCAGGGTTAACCTACGAGCAGTACTTC. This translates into CAISYSPGLTYEQYF.

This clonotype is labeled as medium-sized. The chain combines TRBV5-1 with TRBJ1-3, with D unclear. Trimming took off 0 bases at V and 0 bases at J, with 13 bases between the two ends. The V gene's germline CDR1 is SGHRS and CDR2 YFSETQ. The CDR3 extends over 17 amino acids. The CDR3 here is CASSLAIGGLSGNTIYF. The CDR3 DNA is TGCGCCAGCAGCTTGGCCATAGGTGGGCTCTCTGGAAACACCATATATTTT.

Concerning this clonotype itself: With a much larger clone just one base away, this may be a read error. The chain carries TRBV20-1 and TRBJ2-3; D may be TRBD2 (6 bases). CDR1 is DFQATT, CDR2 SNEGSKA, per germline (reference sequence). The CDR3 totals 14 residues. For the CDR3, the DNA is TGCAGTGCTAGAGAGGCCGGGAGAGGTGATAAGCAGTATTTT. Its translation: CSAREAGRGDKQYF.